A single TCR beta chain is shown here with its context. What it binds is unknown. One end of the junction fails to match germline, which may point to a read error. This entry is derived from a study of tumor and adjacent non-tumor tissue in lung cancer. For the study at large: There were fewer than 15 adenocarcinoma, a couple of squamous cell carcinoma and 1 small cell lung cancer cases. Study-level points and caveats: Compared with tumor, normal lung showed significantly lower TCR diversity. Higher tumor TCR diversity was associated with shorter survival. Normal lung showed higher cumulative top 100 clone frequency than tumor.

CDR1 SGHNT and CDR2 YENEEA come from the germline V gene. The CDR3 totals 15 residues. RNA was extracted from bulk tissue without any cell sorting. The library came from three nested PCR rounds adapted from ARM-PCR protocols. TCRdb re-called the multiplex PCR reads through MiXCR, storing one row per CDR3 protein. The sample includes about 81,000 distinct CDR3 sequences, 55% to 80% of them seen just once. This sequence was found in a woman aged 40 to 50 with non-small cell lung cancer. The chain couples TRBV11-3 to TRBJ2-1; D is possibly TRBD1 (6 bases). The specimen sequenced was lung tumor tissue. CDR3: CASSFRPQGNNDQFF. The CDR3, as DNA: TGTGCCAGCAGCTTCCGGCCACAGGGTAACAATGATCAGTTCTTC.